The 13 T cell receptor beta chains presented below share a single source sample, sequenced in a study of cytomegalovirus exposure and HLA in healthy donors (dated by TCRdb to about 2017). The method behind the library was the immunoSEQ multiplex PCR assay. The multiplex PCR relied on a mix of 60 forward primers for TCR Vbeta segments and 13 reverse primers for TCR Jbeta segments. TCRdb holds this immuneACCESS table with in-frame rearrangements only. Some clones are missing; in checked studies, unresolved V genes explain under half, and the rest has no known cause. The sample has 50,000 to 70,000 clones on record. The ten largest clones add up to 3.6% of the sample. Sequencing was performed on PBMCs. These receptors came from a woman between 18 and 29 years old in good health and CMV-seronegative.

This chain links TRBV6-5 with TRBJ2-4, with D tentatively TRBD2 (5 bases). V lost 4 bases and J lost 6, with 13 bases in between. From germline, CDR1 is MNHEY and CDR2 SVGAGI. The CDR3 consists of 14 residues. The CDR3 DNA is TGTGCCAGCAGTTTCCGGACTCGCAGAAACATTCAGTACTTC. The encoded protein is CASSFRTRRNIQYF.

The V gene is TRBV29-1, the J gene TRBJ2-7; D might be TRBD1 (6 bases). This CDR3 is 14 amino acids long. CDR1 and CDR2 from the germline V gene are SQVTM and ANQGSEA. Trimming removed 0 bases at V and 2 bases at J, with 11 bases between. The CDR3 DNA reads TGCAGCGTTGAAGATGTGCAGGGGCCCTACGAGCAGTACTTC. Residues: CSVEDVQGPYEQYF.

This chain's CDR3 is CASSEFLGYPDTQYF. CDR3 nucleotides: TGTGCCAGCAGTGAATTTCTCGGGTATCCAGATACGCAGTATTTT. V and J are TRBV6-1 and TRBJ2-3; D is unclear. The CDR3 is made up of 15 amino acids. The germline V gene encodes CDR1 MNHNS and CDR2 SASEGT. V lost 2 bases and J 4 bases, leaving 13 bases between the germline ends.

The chain has TRBV10-2 and TRBJ2-1; a possible D gene is TRBD1 (5 bases). CDR3 length equals 12 residues. V gave up 3 bases and J gave up 7 bases, with 7 bases separating them. Per the germline V gene, CDR1 is WSHSY and CDR2 is SAAADI. CDR3 nucleotide sequence: TGCGCCAGCAGTGACAAGGGGAATGAGCAGTTCTTC. Translation gives CASSDKGNEQFF.

The V and J genes are TRBV19 and TRBJ1-1, with TRBD1 as a possible D gene (5 bases). V shed 1 base and J shed 0 bases, with 9 bases lying between them. Germline CDR1 reads LNHDA; CDR2 reads SQIVND (reference sequence). CDR3 length: 15 amino acids. Here the CDR3 reads CASSIARTLNTEAFF. The CDR3 DNA sequence: TGTGCCAGTAGTATAGCCCGGACATTGAACACTGAAGCTTTCTTT.

This chain joins TRBV5-1 and TRBJ2-5, with D possibly being TRBD1 (7 bases). The CDR3 extends over 15 amino acids. The germline V gene has CDR1 SGHRS and CDR2 YFSETQ. Trimming took off 0 bases at V and 5 bases at J, with 14 bases between the two ends. The CDR3 DNA reads TGCGCCAGCAGCTTGGGATTGGCAGGGGGGGAGACCCAGTACTTC. Amino acids: CASSLGLAGGETQYF. The whole variable domain, filled in from reference TRBV5-1 and TRBJ2-5, reads KAGVTQTPRYLIKTRGQQVTLSCSPISGHRSVSWYQQTPGQGLQFLFEYFSETQRNKGNFPGRFSGRQFSNSRSEMNVSTLELGDSALYLCASSLGLAGGETQYFGPGTRLLVL.

The chain has TRBV20-1 and TRBJ1-4; D is unresolved. Trimming shortened V by 2 bases and J by 7 bases, and 5 bases separated the two germline ends. Germline V lookup: CDR1 DFQATT, CDR2 SNEGSKA (reference sequence). This CDR3 spans 11 amino acids. The DNA of the CDR3 is TGCAGTGCTAGAATTAGTGAAAAACTGTTTTTT. The encoded protein is CSARISEKLFF.

The gene calls are TRBV13 and TRBJ1-4; D perhaps matches TRBD1 (6 bases). CDR3 length equals 16 residues. Germline values: CDR1 PRHDT, CDR2 FYEKMQ (reference sequence). The germline V and J ends were trimmed by 4 bases and 0 bases, with 12 bases remaining between them. CDR3 in amino acids: CASSSYRAATNEKLFF. The CDR3 DNA is TGTGCCAGCAGCTCCTACAGGGCTGCAACTAATGAAAAACTGTTTTTT.

The chain carries TRBV28 and TRBJ2-7; D is perhaps TRBD1 (5 bases). CDR3 length: 12 residues. The V end lost 3 bases, the J end lost 9 bases, and 12 bases lay between the germline ends. Germline V gene lookup returns CDR1 MDHEN and CDR2 SYDVKM. This chain's CDR3 is CASSFFRGLQYF. In nucleotides, the CDR3 is TGTGCCAGCAGTTTCTTTAGGGGCCTGCAGTACTTC.

The V and J genes are TRBV6-1 and TRBJ2-7; tentative D call: TRBD1 (6 bases). Germline V gene lookup returns CDR1 MNHNS and CDR2 SASEGT. Trimming took 7 bases from V and 1 from J, leaving 11 bases between them. The CDR3 covers 13 residues. CDR3: CASTPGQSYEQYF. The CDR3 DNA reads TGTGCCAGCACCCCAGGACAGTCCTACGAGCAGTACTTC.

The chain links TRBV13 to TRBJ2-1; 8 bases match TRBD2. Germline V lookup: CDR1 PRHDT, CDR2 FYEKMQ (reference sequence). The CDR3 is made up of 17 amino acids. With V trimmed by 5 bases and J by 3 bases, 12 bases remained unmatched. The CDR3 DNA follows: TGTGCCAGCAGCGCTCCCTTCAGCGGGGGAGTCTACAATGAGCAGTTCTTC. Translation: CASSAPFSGGVYNEQFF.

This sequence joins TRBV5-1 and TRBJ2-2; tentatively, D is TRBD1 (6 bases). This CDR3 spans 15 amino acids. Looked up from germline, CDR1 is SGHRS and CDR2 is YFSETQ. The V end was cut by 6 bases, the J end by 3 bases, with 15 bases between. CDR3 in amino acids: CASTTGTGHTGELFF. In nucleotides, the CDR3 is TGCGCCAGCACTACCGGTACAGGGCACACCGGGGAGCTGTTTTTT.

The V call is TRBV30, the J call TRBJ2-3; D not certain. The CDR3 is 15 amino acids. CDR1 is GTSNPN, CDR2 SVGIG, per germline (reference sequence). Between the trimmed V and J ends, which lost 3 bases and 0 bases, there was a span of 13 bases. CDR3 loop: CAWRPPRTSTDTQYF. The CDR3, as DNA: TGTGCCTGGAGACCCCCGCGAACTAGCACAGATACGCAGTATTTT.